A selection of T cell receptor beta chains follows, all from one sample in a study of blood T cell repertoires in COVID-19. Sequencing used immunoSEQ multiplex PCR; TCRdb keeps in-frame clones, though not all of them. The sample lists approximately 300,000 clones; 90% were seen once. The sequencing sample was made of PBMCs or T cells enriched from blood (not recorded which). Receptor source: a woman in her twenties or thirties who had been exposed to COVID-19. Each CDR3 is given with its conserved first and last residue. D genes are given only for firm matches. Size is stated for part of the rows, as once, few or many counts, or as a class when the clone is expanded.

D gene	V gene	clone size	J gene	CDR3 protein	CDR3 DNA
NA	TRBV6-6	NA	TRBJ1-1	CASTPATREATAEAFF	TGTGCCAGCACCCCCGCCACGCGGGAGGCGACGGCTGAAGCTTTCTTT
TRBD2	TRBV9	NA	TRBJ2-1	CASSAGTSGDEQFF	TGTGCCAGCAGCGCCGGGACTAGCGGTGATGAGCAGTTCTTC
NA	TRBV7-2	NA	TRBJ1-6	CASSLAVADNSPLHF	TGTGCCAGCAGCTTAGCGGTCGCAGATAATTCACCCCTCCACTTT
NA	TRBV5-1	NA	TRBJ1-4	CASSLVAPLLATNEKLFF	TGCGCCAGCAGCTTGGTAGCTCCTTTGCTTGCAACTAATGAAAAACTGTTTTTT
NA	TRBV9	few	TRBJ1-1	CASGRGNTEAFF	TGTGCCAGTGGTAGGGGGAACACTGAAGCTTTCTTT
TRBD1	TRBV6-4	NA	TRBJ2-2	CASSGSWTGVDTGELFF	TGTGCCAGCAGTGGCTCTTGGACAGGGGTTGACACCGGGGAGCTGTTTTTT
NA	TRBV18	NA	TRBJ2-2	CASSSARVTGELFF	TGTGCCAGCTCATCAGCTCGGGTAACCGGGGAGCTGTTTTTT
NA	TRBV11-1	NA	TRBJ2-3	CASSNSFVDTQYF	TGTGCCAGCAGCAACTCCTTCGTCGATACGCAGTATTTT
NA	TRBV6-5	NA	TRBJ2-1	CASIGGRSSYNEQFF	TGTGCCAGCATTGGAGGTAGAAGCTCCTACAATGAGCAGTTCTTC
NA	TRBV7-9	NA	TRBJ2-5	CASSFPQPTQETQYF	TGTGCCAGCAGCTTTCCACAGCCTACCCAAGAGACCCAGTACTTC
NA	TRBV6-5	NA	TRBJ1-5	CASGPQNQPQHF	TGTGCCAGCGGGCCCCAGAATCAGCCCCAGCATTTT
TRBD1	TRBV6-5	NA	TRBJ1-2	CASRRTGTNYGYTF	TGTGCCAGCAGACGGACAGGGACCAACTATGGCTACACCTTC
NA	TRBV9	NA	TRBJ2-1	CASSTHRYSFHEQFF	TGTGCCAGCAGCACCCACCGATATAGCTTCCATGAGCAGTTCTTC
TRBD1	TRBV18	NA	TRBJ2-3	CASSPWDRVKDTQYF	TGTGCCAGCTCACCCTGGGACAGGGTTAAAGATACGCAGTATTTT
NA	TRBV3-1/TRBV3-2	NA	TRBJ1-3	CASSQDVVNTIYF	TGTGCCAGCAGCCAAGACGTAGTAAACACCATATATTTT
NA	TRBV2	NA	TRBJ1-5	CASRSRVGGSNQPQHF	TGTGCCAGCCGCTCCCGGGTGGGGGGGAGCAATCAGCCCCAGCATTTT
NA	TRBV5-8	NA	TRBJ1-2	CASSLPTANYGYTF	TGTGCCAGCAGCCTACCGACAGCTAACTATGGCTACACCTTC
TRBD2	TRBV5-1	once	TRBJ2-5	CASRLSGGETQYF	TGCGCCAGCAGACTTAGCGGGGGGGAGACCCAGTACTTC
NA	TRBV9	NA	TRBJ1-1	CASSPTPRGPNTEAFF	TGTGCCAGCAGCCCTACCCCCCGAGGGCCGAACACTGAAGCTTTCTTT
NA	TRBV6-5	NA	TRBJ1-2	CASRRQAGAYGYTF	TGTGCCAGCAGGAGACAGGCGGGGGCTTATGGCTACACCTTC
NA	TRBV2	NA	TRBJ2-3	CASKSRGRGRADTQYF	TGTGCCAGCAAAAGTAGAGGCAGGGGCCGCGCAGATACGCAGTATTTT
NA	TRBV4-1	NA	TRBJ2-7	CASSQVTRDTTYEQYF	TGCGCCAGCAGCCAAGTAACTCGGGACACGACCTACGAGCAGTACTTC
NA	TRBV11-1	NA	TRBJ2-3	CASSGARVDTQYF	TGTGCCAGCAGCGGGGCCCGGGTGGATACGCAGTATTTT
NA	TRBV11-2	NA	TRBJ1-2	CASSLEWSQNYGYTF	TGTGCCAGCAGCTTAGAATGGTCCCAGAACTATGGCTACACCTTC
TRBD1	TRBV27	NA	TRBJ1-4	CASSFPSYTPGQGVEKLFF	TGTGCCAGCAGTTTTCCAAGCTACACACCGGGACAGGGTGTCGAAAAACTGTTTTTT
TRBD2	TRBV7-3	once	TRBJ2-3	CASSLTAGGSTDTQYF	TGTGCCAGCAGCTTGACAGCGGGGGGTAGCACAGATACGCAGTATTTT
TRBD2	TRBV10-3	NA	TRBJ2-3	CATGTSGGRTDTQYF	TGTGCCACCGGGACTAGCGGGGGGAGGACAGATACGCAGTATTTT
TRBD2	TRBV5-1	NA	TRBJ2-3	CASSWGGTSGTDTQYF	TGCGCCAGCAGCTGGGGAGGGACTAGCGGTACAGATACGCAGTATTTT
NA	TRBV3-1/TRBV3-2	NA	TRBJ1-1	CASSKGQNRHMNTEAFF	TGTGCCAGCAGTAAAGGCCAGAACAGGCATATGAACACTGAAGCTTTCTTT
NA	TRBV7-9	NA	TRBJ1-4	CASSYAQGVDEKLFF	TGTGCCAGCAGCTACGCACAGGGAGTCGATGAAAAACTGTTTTTT
NA	TRBV11-2	NA	TRBJ2-1	CASSLFASASYNEQFF	TGTGCCAGCAGCTTATTCGCTAGCGCATCCTACAATGAGCAGTTCTTC
TRBD1	TRBV5-1	NA	TRBJ2-7	CASSLTGVEQYF	TGCGCCAGCAGCTTGACAGGGGTCGAGCAGTACTTC
NA	TRBV5-1	NA	TRBJ1-4	CASSLATGPPEKLFF	TGCGCCAGCAGCTTGGCTACAGGACCCCCTGAAAAACTGTTTTTT
NA	TRBV5-1	NA	TRBJ2-1	CASSLTGPGYNEQFF	TGCGCCAGCAGCTTGACAGGGCCAGGCTACAATGAGCAGTTCTTC
TRBD2	TRBV7-2	NA	TRBJ2-1	CASSPPGLAGGGQFF	TGTGCCAGCAGCCCACCGGGACTAGCGGGGGGTGGGCAGTTCTTC
TRBD1	TRBV27	NA	TRBJ1-1	CASNDRANTEAFF	TGTGCCAGCAACGACAGGGCGAACACTGAAGCTTTCTTT
TRBD1	TRBV10-3	NA	TRBJ2-1	CATRTGGNNEQFF	TGTGCCACCCGGACAGGGGGCAACAATGAGCAGTTCTTC
NA	TRBV7-9	NA	TRBJ1-6	CASSLITGSGNSPLHF	TGTGCCAGCAGCTTAATCACAGGGTCGGGTAATTCACCCCTCCACTTT
NA	TRBV19	NA	TRBJ1-6	CASSQGTYNSPLHF	TGTGCCAGTAGTCAGGGGACCTATAATTCACCCCTCCACTTT
NA	TRBV2	NA	TRBJ1-5	CASSFGTLDQPQHF	TGTGCCAGCAGTTTCGGGACTCTGGATCAGCCCCAGCATTTT
NA	TRBV6-1	NA	TRBJ1-1	CASNVARGGINTEAFF	TGTGCCAGCAATGTAGCGCGGGGAGGGATCAACACTGAAGCTTTCTTT
NA	TRBV19	NA	TRBJ1-1	CASSIGRISSTEAFF	TGTGCCAGTAGTATAGGGAGGATTTCGAGCACTGAAGCTTTCTTT
NA	TRBV9	NA	TRBJ1-2	CASSVLAGAWGYTF	TGTGCCAGCAGCGTCCTTGCGGGGGCGTGGGGCTACACCTTC
TRBD1	TRBV5-1	NA	TRBJ1-1	CASSAGTGNTEAFF	TGCGCCAGCAGCGCGGGGACAGGGAACACTGAAGCTTTCTTT
NA	TRBV25-1	NA	TRBJ1-1	CASRLSTEAFF	TGTGCCAGCAGGCTATCCACTGAAGCTTTCTTT
TRBD2	TRBV6-5	NA	TRBJ2-7	CASSYGTSGAHEQYF	TGTGCCAGCAGTTACGGGACTAGCGGGGCCCACGAGCAGTACTTC
TRBD1	TRBV29-1	few	TRBJ2-7	CSVDAGTGSIYEQYF	TGCAGCGTTGATGCAGGGACAGGGTCTATTTACGAGCAGTACTTC
TRBD1	TRBV27	NA	TRBJ1-2	CASRTGQTNYGYTF	TGTGCCAGCAGGACGGGACAGACAAACTATGGCTACACCTTC
NA	TRBV6-5	NA	TRBJ2-3	CASKETHFTDTQYF	TGTGCCAGCAAGGAGACTCACTTCACAGATACGCAGTATTTT
NA	TRBV12-5	NA	TRBJ1-1	CASGSTGRDTEAFF	TGTGCTAGTGGTTCTACAGGGAGGGACACTGAAGCTTTCTTT
TRBD2	TRBV6-5	NA	TRBJ2-1	CASSYVPSGGYNEQFF	TGTGCCAGCAGTTACGTGCCTAGCGGGGGGTACAATGAGCAGTTCTTC
NA	TRBV6-5	NA	TRBJ1-1	CASSYAGNTEAFF	TGTGCCAGCAGTTACGCGGGGAACACTGAAGCTTTCTTT
NA	TRBV7-9	NA	TRBJ1-4	CASSLAWGQSEKLFF	TGTGCCAGCAGCTTAGCCTGGGGGCAAAGCGAAAAACTGTTTTTT